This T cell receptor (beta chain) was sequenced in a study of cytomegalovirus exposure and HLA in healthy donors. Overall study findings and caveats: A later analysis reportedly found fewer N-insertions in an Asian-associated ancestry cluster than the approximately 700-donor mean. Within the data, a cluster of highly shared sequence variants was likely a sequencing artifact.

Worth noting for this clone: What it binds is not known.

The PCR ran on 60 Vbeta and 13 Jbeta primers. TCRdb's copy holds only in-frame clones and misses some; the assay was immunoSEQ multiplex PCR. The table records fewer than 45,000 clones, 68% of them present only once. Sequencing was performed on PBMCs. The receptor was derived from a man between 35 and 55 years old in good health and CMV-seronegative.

CDR3 loop: CSVVTGANTEAFF. DNA for the CDR3: TGCAGCGTTGTGACAGGGGCGAACACTGAAGCTTTCTTT. The chain combines TRBV29-1 with TRBJ1-1; TRBD1 matches at 8 bases. The CDR3 covers 13 residues. Germline V gene data show CDR1 as SQVTM and CDR2 as ANQGSEA. V lost 4 bases, J lost 1 base, and 2 bases stayed unmatched.